This TCR beta chain derives from a study of preoperative IRX-2 immunotherapy in early breast cancer (dated by TCRdb to between 2018 and 2021). The CDR3 covers 14 residues, taking in both the cysteine and the phenylalanine. Of the read, only the CDR3 DNA is kept; its 42 bases are in frame from base 1. Cut back by 6 bases and 13 bases, the V and J ends lie 22 bases apart. The germline V gene encodes CDR1 LNHDA and CDR2 SQIVND (reference sequence). The sample's treatment or condition label, decoded: preoperative locoregional IRX-2 cytokine immunotherapy. The samples were obtained from a phase Ib study that tested preoperative, locoregional IRX-2 cytokine immunotherapy designed to prime immune responses. Before surgery, IRX-2 was given to the donors, who were patients with early-stage breast cancer. Turning to this clone: It has no known antigen specificity. The sample holds no much larger clone one base away, and base qualities are not on file.

The library was produced with the immunoSEQ multiplex PCR assay. What TCRdb holds here is the immuneACCESS table cut down to in-frame rearrangements. Part of the clones is not present; checked against another copy, under half of the missing clones reflect an unresolved V gene, and the others are unexplained. This sample comprises over 35,000 clones, about 95% of them detected only once. The top ten hold 1.6% of the sample. Recombination connected TRBV19 to TRBJ2-1, with the D gene uncertain. This TCR came from a human donor with breast cancer. The material was tumor tissue, obtained after IRX-2 immunotherapy. CDR3 sequence: CASSPGEQPMTQFF. The DNA is as follows: TGTGCCAGTAGCCCGGGCGAACAGCCAATGACTCAGTTCTTC.